The next 19 T cell receptor beta chains were all read from a single sample in a study of glioma-infiltrating T cells after dendritic cell vaccination. Sequencing was performed with immunoSEQ multiplex PCR; in TCRdb, only in-frame clones are kept and a portion is missing. The sample records around 78,000 clones, 85% being singletons. Regarding time point: after dendritic cell vaccination, including at tumor progression/relapse. The material was blood, obtained after dendritic cell vaccination. These receptors all stem from a human donor with glioblastoma.

The chain employs TRBV5-4 and TRBJ2-3; no clear D gene. The CDR3 loop spans 16 amino acids. V was pared by 4 bases and J by 0 bases, with 15 bases between. CDR1 is SGHNT and CDR2 is YYREEE in the germline V gene (reference sequence). DNA for the CDR3: TGTGCCAGCAGCCCTAGTGTAATCTCTAGCACAGATACGCAGTATTTT. Translating gives CASSPSVISSTDTQYF.

V gene TRBV10-2 combines with J gene TRBJ2-5, with 11 bases fitting TRBD2. Germline CDR1 reads WSHSY; CDR2 reads SAAADI. The V gene end was trimmed by 2 bases and the J gene end by 1 base; junction bases not matched to a gene: 9. The CDR3 spans 18 residues. As DNA, the CDR3 is TGCGCCAGCAGTGAGCTGGATAGCGGGAGGGGCTTCCAAGAGACCCAGTACTTC. Amino acids: CASSELDSGRGFQETQYF.

This chain joins TRBV5-4 and TRBJ1-2; D not certain. V was pared by 0 bases and J by 2 bases, with 8 bases between. This CDR3 has 14 residues. Germline CDR1 reads SGHNT; CDR2 reads YYREEE (reference sequence). The CDR3 DNA sequence: TGTGCCAGCAGCTTGGGGCAGGCGAACTATGGCTACACCTTC. Its protein product is CASSLGQANYGYTF.

The chain is built from TRBV9 and TRBJ2-2; 7 bases match TRBD2. Germline V gives CDR1 SGDLS, CDR2 YYNGEE. The CDR3 is 16 residues long. The trim removed 4 bases at V and 5 bases at J, leaving 11 bases unmatched. The CDR3, as DNA: TGTGCCAGCAGCCCCTCCGCGGGGGAGGGGACCGGGGAGCTGTTTTTT. This sequence encodes CASSPSAGEGTGELFF.

V and J are TRBV9 and TRBJ2-7; 9 nucleotides align to TRBD2. The CDR3 is made up of 18 amino acids. V lost 4 bases, J lost 2 bases, and 16 bases stayed unmatched. The germline V gene has CDR1 SGDLS and CDR2 YYNGEE. Here the CDR3 reads CASSPGATARGGAYEQYF. DNA of the CDR3: TGTGCCAGCAGCCCCGGCGCAACGGCACGCGGGGGGGCCTACGAGCAGTACTTC.

This sequence joins TRBV6-5 and TRBJ2-2; no definite D call. Germline lookup yields CDR1 MNHEY and CDR2 SVGAGI. CDR3 length equals 13 residues. V lost 2 bases to trimming and J lost 6 bases, with 7 bases between them. This CDR3 reads CASSYMQAGELFF. Written as DNA, the CDR3 is TGTGCCAGCAGTTACATGCAGGCCGGGGAGCTGTTTTTT.

This chain connects TRBV10-3 to TRBJ2-7; D uncertain. Germline lookup yields CDR1 ENHRY and CDR2 SYGVKD. V shed 10 bases and J shed 2 bases, with 15 bases lying between them. CDR3 size: 13 residues. CDR3 sequence: CATSPDTAYEQYF. The CDR3 region has the DNA TGTGCCACCTCCCCTGACACGGCCTACGAGCAGTACTTC.

This chain links TRBV4-2 with TRBJ2-6; no clear D. This CDR3 spans 14 amino acids. The germline V and J ends were trimmed by 6 bases and 2 bases, with 8 bases remaining between them. In germline, CDR1 is LGHNA, CDR2 YNFKEQ. CDR3 protein: CASRVVTGANVLTF. In DNA form, the CDR3 reads TGTGCCAGCAGAGTAGTTACTGGGGCCAACGTCCTGACTTTC.

This clone was recorded once. The chain joins TRBV27 to TRBJ2-5, with D perhaps TRBD2 (6 bases). This CDR3 contains 14 residues. Germline values: CDR1 MNHEY, CDR2 SMNVEV (reference sequence). The germline V and J ends were trimmed by 3 bases and 4 bases, with 12 bases remaining between them. The CDR3 nucleotides are TGTGCCAGCAGTTTCCGCGCGGGGCGAGAGACCCAGTACTTC. Protein sequence: CASSFRAGRETQYF.

The chain links TRBV15 to TRBJ1-5, with 9 bases that match TRBD1. Germline V lookup: CDR1 LNHNV, CDR2 YYDKDF (reference sequence). The CDR3 has 21 residues. J gave up 0 bases and V 0 bases, and 15 bases lay outside the gene matches. CDR3 region: CATSRDSWGPGQGNSNQPQHF. The CDR3, as DNA: TGTGCCACCAGCAGAGATTCTTGGGGGCCGGGACAGGGAAATAGCAATCAGCCCCAGCATTTT.

J is TRBJ1-4 and V is TRBV5-6; D gene uncertain. Trimming removed 4 bases from V and 0 bases from J, with 19 bases in between. The CDR3 is 18 amino acids. Germline V gives CDR1 SGHDT, CDR2 YYEEEE. The CDR3 DNA follows: TGTGCCAGCAGCGTCCGCGGAGAGACTTTCGCAACTAATGAAAAACTGTTTTTT. Amino acid sequence: CASSVRGETFATNEKLFF.

V is TRBV5-6 and J is TRBJ1-2, with 9 bases fitting TRBD1. The germline V gene has CDR1 SGHDT and CDR2 YYEEEE. The CDR3 sequence is 15 residues long. The V segment lost 1 base and the J segment 4 bases; nucleotides outside the gene matches: 5. The CDR3 loop reads CASSLPTQGAYGYTF. The CDR3 DNA follows: TGTGCCAGCAGCTTGCCGACACAGGGGGCCTATGGCTACACCTTC.

V and J are TRBV19 and TRBJ2-7; D might be TRBD1 (7 bases). V lost 4 bases and J 4 bases, leaving 17 bases between the germline ends. The V gene's germline CDR1 is LNHDA and CDR2 SQIVND (reference sequence). The CDR3 sequence is 15 residues long. CDR3 sequence: CASSTGGGPGYEQYF. The CDR3, as DNA: TGTGCCAGTAGTACCGGAGGGGGCCCTGGTTACGAGCAGTACTTC.

The chain employs TRBV2 and TRBJ2-7; 8 bases align to TRBD1. This CDR3 comprises 13 residues. The ends lost 7 bases at V and 4 bases at J; junction bases unmatched: 6. CDR1 SNHLY and CDR2 FYNNEI come from the germline V gene. The CDR3 is CASNRQGAYEQYF. CDR3 DNA: TGTGCCAGCAATAGGCAGGGGGCTTACGAGCAGTACTTC.

Only one count was recorded for this clone. The rearrangement joins TRBV7-6 to TRBJ2-1; perhaps TRBD1 as D (6 bases). The CDR3 length is 13 residues. The V gene's germline CDR1 is SGHVS and CDR2 FNYEAQ. The V end lost 5 bases, the J end lost 5 bases, and 10 bases lay between the germline ends. This CDR3 reads CASSPQGHNEQFF. CDR3 nucleotide sequence: TGTGCCAGCAGCCCCCAGGGGCACAATGAGCAGTTCTTC.

V is TRBV28 and J is TRBJ2-3; D uncertain. The CDR3 loop spans 11 amino acids. Germline V gene data show CDR1 as MDHEN and CDR2 as SYDVKM. V lost 8 bases and J lost 2, with 5 bases in between. The CDR3 here is CASRITDTQYF. The CDR3, as DNA: TGTGCCAGCCGTATCACAGATACGCAGTATTTT.

The CDR3 loop is CASSVSSGGYNEQFF. The CDR3, as DNA: TGTGCCAGCAGCGTGTCTAGCGGGGGGTACAATGAGCAGTTCTTC. The chain uses TRBV9 and TRBJ2-1, with 11 bases aligning to TRBD2. The V and J ends lost 2 bases and 4 bases, in that order; junction bases with no gene match: 2. CDR1 is SGDLS and CDR2 is YYNGEE in the germline V gene. CDR3 size: 15 residues.

This clone is a singleton in its sample. This chain links TRBV6-6 with TRBJ2-3, with TRBD2 identical over 12 bases. Germline CDR1 and CDR2: MNHNY and SVGAGI (reference sequence). Losses at the gene ends were 6 bases for V and 3 bases for J; bases not matched to a gene: 4. The CDR3 is 15 residues long. This CDR3 reads CASRVLAGGTDTQYF. The DNA for the CDR3 is TGTGCCAGCAGGGTGCTAGCGGGGGGGACAGATACGCAGTATTTT.

The chain carries TRBV27 and TRBJ1-6, with 7 bases fitting TRBD1. Trimming took 10 bases from V and 1 from J; bases not matched to a gene: 7. This CDR3 is built from 15 residues. Per the germline V gene, CDR1 is MNHEY and CDR2 is SMNVEV (reference sequence). CDR3 bases: TGTGCCATTCGACAGGGAAATTCCTATAATTCACCCCTCCACTTT. This translates into CAIRQGNSYNSPLHF.